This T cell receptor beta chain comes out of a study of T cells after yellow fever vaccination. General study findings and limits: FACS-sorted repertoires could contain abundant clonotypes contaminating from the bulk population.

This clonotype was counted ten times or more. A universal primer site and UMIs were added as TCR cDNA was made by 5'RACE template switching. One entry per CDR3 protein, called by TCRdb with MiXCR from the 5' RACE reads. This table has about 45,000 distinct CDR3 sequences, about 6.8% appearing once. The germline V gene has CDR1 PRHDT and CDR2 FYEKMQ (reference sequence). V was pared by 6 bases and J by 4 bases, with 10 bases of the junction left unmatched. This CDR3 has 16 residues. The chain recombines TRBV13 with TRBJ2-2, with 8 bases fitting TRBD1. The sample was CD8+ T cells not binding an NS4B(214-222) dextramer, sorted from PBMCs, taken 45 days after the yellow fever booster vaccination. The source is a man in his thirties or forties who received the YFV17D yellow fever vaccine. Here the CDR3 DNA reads TGTGCCAGCAGTTGGACCGGGACAGGAACCACCGGGGAGCTGTTTTTT. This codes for CASSWTGTGTTGELFF.